This T cell receptor beta chain was sequenced for a study of T cells in Graves' hyperthyroidism and ophthalmopathy (dated by TCRdb to about 2019). Background for the entire study: Peripheral blood was collected at initial diagnosis, before any treatment. TCR V-J signatures able to tell the groups apart were searched for in a discovery cohort of 90 to 100 patients, of whom roughly 42 had Graves' ophthalmopathy and roughly 59 had stable Graves' hyperthyroidism. Prospective prediction of ophthalmopathy was tested in an independent validation cohort consisting of about 19 hyperthyroidism patients and around 16 patients who later progressed to ophthalmopathy. The roughly 100 discovery patients were randomly divided into training and test sets at a 7:3 ratio. In addition, the study compared T-cell repertoires in thyroid tissue and in blood from about 6 Graves' hyperthyroidism patients. After blood sampling, hyperthyroidism patients were treated with methimazole at a starting dose of 30 mg daily, and ophthalmopathy patients were treated with high-dose intravenous methylprednisolone. TCR Vbeta CDR3 sequencing of roughly 140 peripheral blood samples (over 40 ophthalmopathy, 75 to 80 hyperthyroidism and approximately 17 progressor patients) is reported in the paper.

Stable Graves' hyperthyroidism was defined as the absence of progression to ophthalmopathy over 18 months of follow-up. Hyperthyroidism patients were aged 18 to 65 years and newly diagnosed, with disease duration of less than 2 months. Exclusion was applied to patients with uncontrolled infections, other autoimmune diseases, pregnancy or lactation. Diagnoses relied on clinical symptoms, serum thyroxine and TRAb, thyroid ultrasound and orbital computed tomography. PBMCs were isolated from about 9 ml of fresh peripheral blood by Ficoll-Paque density gradient centrifugation. Total RNA was extracted with Trizol reagent, and quality was checked on an Agilent 2100 Bioanalyzer. General study outcomes and caveats: In validation, the model predicted progression to ophthalmopathy with around 71% sensitivity and about 72% specificity, a median of around six months before onset. A 13 V-J signature model separated ophthalmopathy from stable hyperthyroidism, with just over 85% sensitivity and 81.08% specificity in cross-validation and 80%/75% in testing. Most expanded thyroid clonotypes (frequency above 0.001) were also detected in blood, suggesting blood repertoires may reflect thyroid immune responses. No statistical method was used to set the sample size in advance, and investigators knew the group allocation.

From V the trimming removes 7 bases and from J it removes 4 bases, while the gene matches leave 6 bases of the junction unaccounted for. CDR1 and CDR2 are read off the germline V gene as MDHEN and SYDVKM. The CDR3 spans 15 residues, from the cysteine through the phenylalanine. Only the CDR3 region is kept as DNA, spanning 45 bases read in frame from base 1. The TCR beta CDR3 regions were amplified from the RNA transcripts. The first round of RT-PCR for the TCR CDR3 was performed with the HTBI primer set and the Qiagen OneStep RT-PCR kit. Libraries were constructed in a second round of multiplex PCR, after which size selection and purification were carried out. The libraries were sequenced on an Illumina HiSeq2000 using paired-end 100 bp reads. On the authors' methods: Raw data were processed with SOAPnuke, discarding reads with adapters, uncalled bases, mean Phred below 15, or no exact constant-primer or identifier match. High-quality paired reads were merged using COPE v1.2.5, and each unique nucleotide sequence was defined as a clonotype. MiTCR v1.1 was used to align clonotypes to the IMGT TRBV, TRBD and TRBJ reference segments. The analysis was restricted to V-J combinations with a frequency above 0.0001, which together covered 98% to 99.2% of the repertoires. A TCS score was defined as the ratio between F50 (clonal expansion) and ExV (chaos), using BLOSUM62-based TCRdist between CDR3 peptides within each V-J. Welch's t-statistics and random forest reduced 500 to 650 V-J features to 10 to 15, which were used in a naive Bayes classifier (R e1071). Starting from the raw public reads, TCRdb applied fastp trimming at Q25, assembled clones with MiXCR and retained in-frame beta chains. Every entry covers one CDR3 protein and lists the most common genes and DNA from its rows. The V and J calls and clone size come from TCRdb's table, not from the authors' own analysis. The sample records fewer than 400,000 distinct CDR3 sequences, approximately 17% of which are singletons. Of the sample, roughly 33% is held by the ten largest clones.

In the case of this clonotype: Its antigen has not been determined. Base qualities are not at hand, and no much larger clone is one base apart.

Sequencing input: blood. The V and J genes are TRBV28 and TRBJ2-5, with TRBD2 matching 13 junction bases. The sequence came from a man under 40 with Graves' hyperthyroidism. CDR3 protein: CASNTLAGGPETQYF. Here is the DNA: TGTGCCAGCAATACACTAGCGGGAGGGCCAGAGACCCAGTACTTC.